One T cell receptor beta chain is described in this entry. The CDR3 sequence is 13 residues long. CDR1 DFQATT and CDR2 SNEGSKA come from the germline V gene (reference sequence). V gave up 5 bases and J gave up 9 bases, with 18 bases separating them. CD8+CD57+ cell expansion had been shown by flow cytometry in patients chosen for sequencing. Profiling that covered TCR beta VDJ and CDR3 relied on genomic DNA as its template. In TCRdb, the reads were re-called with MiXCR into one record per CDR3 protein. This sample has 120,000 or so distinct CDR3 sequences, with nearly 40% found just once. This sample was taken from a study of CD8+CD57+ T cells in acquired aplastic anemia.

V and J are TRBV20-1 and TRBJ2-3, with D unresolved. This TCR derives from a human donor with aplastic anemia. The sample taken for sequencing was sorted CD4+, CD8+, or CD8+CD57+ T cells (not recorded which) from PBMCs. DNA of the CDR3: TGCAGTGCTCCGCCTGCACTTGGCGGCACGCAGTATTTT. Encoded protein: CSAPPALGGTQYF.